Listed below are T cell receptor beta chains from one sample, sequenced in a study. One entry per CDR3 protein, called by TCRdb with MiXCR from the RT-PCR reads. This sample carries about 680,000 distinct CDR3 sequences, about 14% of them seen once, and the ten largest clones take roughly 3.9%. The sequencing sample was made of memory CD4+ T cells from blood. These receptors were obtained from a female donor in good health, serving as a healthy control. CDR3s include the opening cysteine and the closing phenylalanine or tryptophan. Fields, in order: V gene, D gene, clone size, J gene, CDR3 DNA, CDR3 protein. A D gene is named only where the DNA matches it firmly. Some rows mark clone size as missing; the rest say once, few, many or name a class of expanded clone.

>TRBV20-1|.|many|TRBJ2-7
TGCAGTGCTAGTAACAAGGCATCCTACGAGCAGTACTTC
CSASNKASYEQYF
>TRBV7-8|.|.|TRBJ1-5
TGTGCCAGCAGCTTAGCGTCATCTGGGGTACAGCCCCAGCATTTT
CASSLASSGVQPQHF
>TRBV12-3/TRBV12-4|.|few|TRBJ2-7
TGTGCCAGCAGCCAGATTCTGGTGATCCGCGAGCAGTACTTC
CASSQILVIREQYF
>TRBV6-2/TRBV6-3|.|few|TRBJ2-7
TGTGCCAGCAGTTCGAGTTTCGCCTACGAGCAGTACTTC
CASSSSFAYEQYF
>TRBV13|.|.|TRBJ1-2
TGTGCCAGCAGCCAATTGGACAGAAGCAACTATGGCTACACCTTC
CASSQLDRSNYGYTF
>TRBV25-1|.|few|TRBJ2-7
TGTGCCAGCAGCGGAACCCGCTACGAGCAGTACTTC
CASSGTRYEQYF
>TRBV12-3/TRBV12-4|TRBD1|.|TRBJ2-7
TGTGCCAGCAGTACGGACAGGAGATACGAGCAGTACTTC
CASSTDRRYEQYF
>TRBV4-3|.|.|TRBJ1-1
TGCGCCAGCAGCCAAGATGGCGCCGCAAAGCAGGAGTGTAAGTTT
CASSQDGAAKQECKF
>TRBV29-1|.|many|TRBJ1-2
TGCAGCGTTGCTGGGGCCAACTATGGCTACACCTTC
CSVAGANYGYTF
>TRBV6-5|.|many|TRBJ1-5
TGTGCCAGCGCGGGGAATAAGAATCAGCCCCAGCATTTT
CASAGNKNQPQHF
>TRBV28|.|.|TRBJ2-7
TGTGCCAGCCGACGGGACCGAAGGGGCGAGCAGTACTTC
CASRRDRRGEQYF
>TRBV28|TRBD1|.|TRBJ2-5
TGTGCCACTCGACAGGGCCTGAAGACCCAGTACTTC
CATRQGLKTQYF
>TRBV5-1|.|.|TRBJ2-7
TGCGCCAGCAGCGAGGATGCGAGGGAGCAGTACTTC
CASSEDAREQYF
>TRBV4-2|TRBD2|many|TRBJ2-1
TGTGCCAGCAGCCAAGATAGCGGCGGGAGGGCCAGTGAGCAGTTCTTC
CASSQDSGGRASEQFF
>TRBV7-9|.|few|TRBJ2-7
TGTGCCAGCAGCTCAAGGGGTAACGAGCAGTACTTC
CASSSRGNEQYF
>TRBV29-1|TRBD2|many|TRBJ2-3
TGCAGCGTTGAAGGATCGGCGGGAGTGCGGACAGATACGCAGTATTTT
CSVEGSAGVRTDTQYF
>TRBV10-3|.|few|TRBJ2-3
TGTGCCATCAGTGAGTCAAAGGGCACAGATACGCAGTATTTT
CAISESKGTDTQYF
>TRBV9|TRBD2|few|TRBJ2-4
TGTGCCAGCAGCGACCCCTTAGCGGGAGGAATAGCCAAAAACATTCAGTACTTC
CASSDPLAGGIAKNIQYF
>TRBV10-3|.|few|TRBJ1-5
TGTGCCATCAGTGACGAGGGAGGCAATCAGCCCCAGCATTTT
CAISDEGGNQPQHF
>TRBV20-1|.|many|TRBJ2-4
TGCAGTGCTGAATGGGGGTTATTTGAAAACATTCAGTACTTC
CSAEWGLFENIQYF
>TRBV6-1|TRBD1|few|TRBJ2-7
TGTGCCAGCCAGACCGCGGGACAGGAAGCCTACGAGCAGTACTTC
CASQTAGQEAYEQYF
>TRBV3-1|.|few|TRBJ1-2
TGTGCCAGCAGCCAAGTGGACCCTCCCTTCTATGGCTACACCTTC
CASSQVDPPFYGYTF